A single sample is the source of the 4 T cell receptor beta chains below, sequenced in a study of T cell changes during pregnancy in multiple sclerosis. Assay used: immunoSEQ multiplex PCR; TCRdb lists only in-frame clones, some missing. The repertoire includes tens of thousands of clones, 85% to 90% of them detected once, and around 8% sits in the top ten. The input for sequencing was CD8+ T cells from peripheral blood mononuclear cells, taken in the second trimester of pregnancy. The receptors originated from a female donor with multiple sclerosis, enrolled in a pregnancy study.

This clone appeared a single time. The chain links TRBV6-4 to TRBJ2-5; maybe TRBD2 (6 bases). The CDR3 loop spans 15 amino acids. The germline CDR1 and CDR2 sequences are MRHNA and SNTAGT. Trimming removed 0 bases from V and 0 bases from J, with 8 bases in between. The chain's CDR3 is CASSDSGGDQETQYF. The CDR3 DNA reads as TGTGCCAGCAGTGACTCTGGAGGGGACCAAGAGACCCAGTACTTC.

This rearrangement joins TRBV6-5 to TRBJ2-5, with 9 bases aligning to TRBD2. The CDR3 spans 14 residues. V trimming: 5 bases; J trimming: 3 bases; junction bases outside the gene matches: 4. Germline V CDR1 and CDR2: MNHEY, SVGAGI. CDR3 protein: CASSASGAKETQYF. The CDR3 nucleotides read TGTGCCAGCAGTGCTAGCGGGGCTAAAGAGACCCAGTACTTC.

The V gene is TRBV19, the J gene TRBJ2-7; a weak D match, TRBD2 (5 bases). Trimming pared 5 bases from V and 0 bases from J, leaving 8 bases between. There are 13 residues in the CDR3. The germline V gene has CDR1 LNHDA and CDR2 SQIVND (reference sequence). In nucleotides, the CDR3 is TGTGCCAGTAGTTCCGGGATCTCCTACGAGCAGTACTTC. It is translated as CASSSGISYEQYF. The variable domain in full, with the rest retrieved from reference TRBV19 and TRBJ2-7, is DGGITQSPKYLFRKEGQNVTLSCEQNLNHDAMYWYRQDPGQGLRLIYYSQIVNDFQKGDIAEGYSVSREKKESFPLTVTSAQKNPTAFYLCASSSGISYEQYFGPGTRLTVT.

This clone was observed a few times. This chain joins TRBV7-9 and TRBJ2-7, with D uncertain. This CDR3 has 14 amino acids. Germline loops: CDR1 SEHNR, CDR2 FQNEAQ (reference sequence). V shed 3 bases and J shed 5 bases, with 14 bases lying between them. CDR3 region: CASSFSMADNEQYF. DNA of the CDR3: TGTGCCAGCAGCTTTTCAATGGCTGACAACGAGCAGTACTTC.